This TCR beta chain was retrieved from a study of early T cells in non-severe SARS-CoV-2 infection. Study in general: Sequenced material consisted of bulk RNA (from unsorted whole blood), and chains were unpaired.

This clonotype came up a few times. Its specificity is not known. The CDR3 covers 14 residues. Trimming removed 3 bases from V and 7 bases from J, with 16 bases in between. Study-wide findings and caveats: Database matching using VDJdb favored anti-spike CD8 responses, with private and CD4 specificities left missing.

Attachment of unique molecular identifiers to individual cDNA molecules was performed. TCRdb redid the calling of the 5' RACE reads with MiXCR, one entry per CDR3 protein. The sample lists about 35,000 distinct CDR3 sequences, around 5.8% seen once, with 4% to 5.5% in the top ten. The J gene is TRBJ2-7, the V gene TRBV12-3 or TRBV12-4, with D tentatively TRBD2 (6 bases). Sequencing used whole blood, obtained at baseline. The receptor was isolated from an adult who was a healthcare worker with PCR-confirmed SARS-CoV-2 infection or an uninfected control (not recorded which). The chain's CDR3 is CASSFPPGEMEQYF. In DNA form, the CDR3 reads TGTGCCAGCAGTTTCCCTCCGGGGGAAATGGAGCAGTACTTC.